Listed below are T cell receptor beta chains from one sample, sequenced in a study of spatial heterogeneity in lung cancer. One entry per CDR3 protein results from TCRdb running MiXCR on the 5' RACE reads. The sample consists of around 120,000 distinct CDR3 sequences, 12% of them appearing once. This specimen consisted of PBMCs, obtained at follow-up. The receptor source for this set is a male donor with early-stage non-small cell lung cancer. Both conserved end residues are part of each CDR3. Fields, in order: CDR3 DNA, CDR3 protein, clone size, J gene, V gene, D gene. D genes are given only for firm matches. Size tells how often a clone was seen (once, few, many) or the class of an expanded clone, and some rows leave it out.

CDR3nt: TGTGCCAGCAGCTTAGTGGGGACAGGGAATGAAAAACTGTTTTTT; CDR3aa: CASSLVGTGNEKLFF; abundance: .; j_gene: TRBJ1-4; v_gene: TRBV7-2; d_gene: TRBD1
CDR3nt: TGTGCCAGCAGCTCCATCCGAGAGGTACAGGGACGTTCGGCTTTCTTT; CDR3aa: CASSSIREVQGRSAFF; abundance: few; j_gene: TRBJ1-1; v_gene: TRBV11-2; d_gene: .
CDR3nt: TGTGCCAGCAGTTTGTCGGGATCCAATCAGCCCCAGCATTTT; CDR3aa: CASSLSGSNQPQHF; abundance: .; j_gene: TRBJ1-5; v_gene: TRBV12-3/TRBV12-4; d_gene: .
CDR3nt: TGCGCCAGCACCCGGGCGCCCAACTATGGCTACACCTTC; CDR3aa: CASTRAPNYGYTF; abundance: many; j_gene: TRBJ1-2; v_gene: TRBV4-1; d_gene: .
CDR3nt: TGTGCCAGCAGAGATGGACCAGGCTCTAATGAAAAACTGTTTTTT; CDR3aa: CASRDGPGSNEKLFF; abundance: .; j_gene: TRBJ1-4; v_gene: TRBV2; d_gene: .
CDR3nt: TGCAGCGTTGAAGGAAGGGGGCTATATGGCTACACCTTC; CDR3aa: CSVEGRGLYGYTF; abundance: many; j_gene: TRBJ1-2; v_gene: TRBV29-1; d_gene: TRBD1
CDR3nt: TGTGCCAGCAGTGCTGGGACAGGGCAAGAGACCCAGTACTTC; CDR3aa: CASSAGTGQETQYF; abundance: few; j_gene: TRBJ2-5; v_gene: TRBV6-5; d_gene: TRBD1
CDR3nt: TGCGCCAGCAGCTTGGAAGCGAACACCGGGGAGCTGTTTTTT; CDR3aa: CASSLEANTGELFF; abundance: few; j_gene: TRBJ2-2; v_gene: TRBV5-1; d_gene: .
CDR3nt: TGTGCATCGCACAGGGGCTCCTATGGCTACACCTTC; CDR3aa: CASHRGSYGYTF; abundance: few; j_gene: TRBJ1-2; v_gene: TRBV19; d_gene: TRBD1
CDR3nt: TGTGCCACCCAGGTAGGGTTTAACACTGAAGCTTTCTTT; CDR3aa: CATQVGFNTEAFF; abundance: many; j_gene: TRBJ1-1; v_gene: TRBV7-2; d_gene: .
CDR3nt: TGCAGCGTTGAACCCAGAAGGGGACTGAACACTGAAGCTTTCTTT; CDR3aa: CSVEPRRGLNTEAFF; abundance: many; j_gene: TRBJ1-1; v_gene: TRBV29-1; d_gene: .
CDR3nt: TGCGCCAGCAGTACAGCGGGGGGCACAGATACGCAGTATTTT; CDR3aa: CASSTAGGTDTQYF; abundance: few; j_gene: TRBJ2-3; v_gene: TRBV10-1; d_gene: TRBD2
CDR3nt: TGTGCCAGCAGTGGGGGACAGGGAAACACTGAAGCTTTCTTT; CDR3aa: CASSGGQGNTEAFF; abundance: .; j_gene: TRBJ1-1; v_gene: TRBV27; d_gene: TRBD1
CDR3nt: TGTGCCAGCAGCTTTGAAGGGAGGGGTGAAAAACTGTTTTTT; CDR3aa: CASSFEGRGEKLFF; abundance: few; j_gene: TRBJ1-4; v_gene: TRBV11-3; d_gene: .
CDR3nt: TGTGCCAGACAGACGGGGGCCTATAATTCACCCCTCCACTTT; CDR3aa: CARQTGAYNSPLHF; abundance: few; j_gene: TRBJ1-6; v_gene: TRBV2; d_gene: .
CDR3nt: TGCGCCAGCAGGCTTTCGGCCGGGGAGCTGTTTTTT; CDR3aa: CASRLSAGELFF; abundance: .; j_gene: TRBJ2-2; v_gene: TRBV5-1; d_gene: .
CDR3nt: TGTGCCAGCAGCTTAGACAGCAGGTTCTACAATGAGCAGTTCTTC; CDR3aa: CASSLDSRFYNEQFF; abundance: few; j_gene: TRBJ2-1; v_gene: TRBV11-1; d_gene: .
CDR3nt: TGTGCCACCGAGGAGGGATTCAACAATGAGCAGTTCTTC; CDR3aa: CATEEGFNNEQFF; abundance: .; j_gene: TRBJ2-1; v_gene: TRBV24-1; d_gene: .
CDR3nt: TGCGCCAGCAGCCTGACGGGACAGGGGAGATCACCCCTCCACTTT; CDR3aa: CASSLTGQGRSPLHF; abundance: .; j_gene: TRBJ1-6; v_gene: TRBV5-1; d_gene: TRBD1
CDR3nt: TGCGCCAGCAGCCAAGGCCCAGAGTACTATGGCTACACCTTC; CDR3aa: CASSQGPEYYGYTF; abundance: few; j_gene: TRBJ1-2; v_gene: TRBV4-3; d_gene: .
CDR3nt: TGTGCCAGCAGCCCCTTCCCCCTCTGGGACAGCCAAGAGACCCAGTACTTC; CDR3aa: CASSPFPLWDSQETQYF; abundance: many; j_gene: TRBJ2-5; v_gene: TRBV9; d_gene: TRBD1
CDR3nt: TGTGCCAGCAGTTTGACGACGGAAGCTAATTCACCCCTCCACTTT; CDR3aa: CASSLTTEANSPLHF; abundance: .; j_gene: TRBJ1-6; v_gene: TRBV27; d_gene: .
CDR3nt: TGTGCCAGCAGCCAAGATCAAGGGGCAGGCAATCAGCCCCAGCATTTT; CDR3aa: CASSQDQGAGNQPQHF; abundance: .; j_gene: TRBJ1-5; v_gene: TRBV4-2; d_gene: .
CDR3nt: TGTGCCAGCCTGCCGGGACTATCAACAGATACGCAGTATTTT; CDR3aa: CASLPGLSTDTQYF; abundance: few; j_gene: TRBJ2-3; v_gene: TRBV5-6; d_gene: TRBD2
CDR3nt: TGTGCCAGCAGCTTGCGCAACCCGGGGTTGGGGGAGCTGTTTTTT; CDR3aa: CASSLRNPGLGELFF; abundance: .; j_gene: TRBJ2-2; v_gene: TRBV7-2; d_gene: .
CDR3nt: TGTGCCAGCAGCCCACCTTTCGGGACTAGCTACAATGAGCAGTTCTTC; CDR3aa: CASSPPFGTSYNEQFF; abundance: .; j_gene: TRBJ2-1; v_gene: TRBV3-1; d_gene: TRBD2
CDR3nt: TGTGCCAGCCACAGGGACCAAGAGACCCAGTACTTC; CDR3aa: CASHRDQETQYF; abundance: few; j_gene: TRBJ2-5; v_gene: TRBV5-5; d_gene: .
CDR3nt: TGTGCCAGCAGCCGCGGACAGGGGGCCTACACAGATACGCAGTATTTT; CDR3aa: CASSRGQGAYTDTQYF; abundance: .; j_gene: TRBJ2-3; v_gene: TRBV7-9; d_gene: TRBD1
CDR3nt: TGTGCCACCGGCAAGGGCAGGGGCTACAATGAGCAGTTCTTC; CDR3aa: CATGKGRGYNEQFF; abundance: .; j_gene: TRBJ2-1; v_gene: TRBV24-1; d_gene: .
CDR3nt: TGTGCCATCAGTGAAGATATGGAGGGCTACGAGCAGTACTTC; CDR3aa: CAISEDMEGYEQYF; abundance: few; j_gene: TRBJ2-7; v_gene: TRBV10-3; d_gene: .
CDR3nt: TGTGCCAGCAGTTTATCGGGACAGGGGGTCAATGAGCAGTTCTTC; CDR3aa: CASSLSGQGVNEQFF; abundance: .; j_gene: TRBJ2-1; v_gene: TRBV27; d_gene: TRBD1
CDR3nt: TGTGCCAGCACCTGGGGGCAGTTGAATTCACCCCTCCACTTT; CDR3aa: CASTWGQLNSPLHF; abundance: .; j_gene: TRBJ1-6; v_gene: TRBV28; d_gene: .
CDR3nt: TGCAGTGCTAGCGCGGGGGGGCGATTCACAGATACGCAGTATTTT; CDR3aa: CSASAGGRFTDTQYF; abundance: many; j_gene: TRBJ2-3; v_gene: TRBV20-1; d_gene: TRBD2
CDR3nt: TGTGCCAGCTCACCGGGACCCTCAGGGGACACTGAAGCTTTCTTT; CDR3aa: CASSPGPSGDTEAFF; abundance: .; j_gene: TRBJ1-1; v_gene: TRBV18; d_gene: .
CDR3nt: TGTGCCAGCAGCTTTAGTTGGGCCGGGGAGCTGTTTTTT; CDR3aa: CASSFSWAGELFF; abundance: few; j_gene: TRBJ2-2; v_gene: TRBV7-9; d_gene: .
CDR3nt: TGTGCCTGGAGTGATCCTCGGGGGTTTGGCACTGAAGCTTTCTTT; CDR3aa: CAWSDPRGFGTEAFF; abundance: few; j_gene: TRBJ1-1; v_gene: TRBV30; d_gene: .
CDR3nt: TGTGCCAGCAGCAATGTCGGGGAGACCCAGTACTTC; CDR3aa: CASSNVGETQYF; abundance: few; j_gene: TRBJ2-5; v_gene: TRBV6-2/TRBV6-3; d_gene: .
CDR3nt: TGTGCCAGCAGCCCGCGGACAGGAGTAATGAACACTGAAGCTTTCTTT; CDR3aa: CASSPRTGVMNTEAFF; abundance: .; j_gene: TRBJ1-1; v_gene: TRBV11-2; d_gene: TRBD1
CDR3nt: TGCGCCAGCAGCTTGGATAGCTATAGGAGGGACACTGAAGCTTTCTTT; CDR3aa: CASSLDSYRRDTEAFF; abundance: many; j_gene: TRBJ1-1; v_gene: TRBV5-1; d_gene: .